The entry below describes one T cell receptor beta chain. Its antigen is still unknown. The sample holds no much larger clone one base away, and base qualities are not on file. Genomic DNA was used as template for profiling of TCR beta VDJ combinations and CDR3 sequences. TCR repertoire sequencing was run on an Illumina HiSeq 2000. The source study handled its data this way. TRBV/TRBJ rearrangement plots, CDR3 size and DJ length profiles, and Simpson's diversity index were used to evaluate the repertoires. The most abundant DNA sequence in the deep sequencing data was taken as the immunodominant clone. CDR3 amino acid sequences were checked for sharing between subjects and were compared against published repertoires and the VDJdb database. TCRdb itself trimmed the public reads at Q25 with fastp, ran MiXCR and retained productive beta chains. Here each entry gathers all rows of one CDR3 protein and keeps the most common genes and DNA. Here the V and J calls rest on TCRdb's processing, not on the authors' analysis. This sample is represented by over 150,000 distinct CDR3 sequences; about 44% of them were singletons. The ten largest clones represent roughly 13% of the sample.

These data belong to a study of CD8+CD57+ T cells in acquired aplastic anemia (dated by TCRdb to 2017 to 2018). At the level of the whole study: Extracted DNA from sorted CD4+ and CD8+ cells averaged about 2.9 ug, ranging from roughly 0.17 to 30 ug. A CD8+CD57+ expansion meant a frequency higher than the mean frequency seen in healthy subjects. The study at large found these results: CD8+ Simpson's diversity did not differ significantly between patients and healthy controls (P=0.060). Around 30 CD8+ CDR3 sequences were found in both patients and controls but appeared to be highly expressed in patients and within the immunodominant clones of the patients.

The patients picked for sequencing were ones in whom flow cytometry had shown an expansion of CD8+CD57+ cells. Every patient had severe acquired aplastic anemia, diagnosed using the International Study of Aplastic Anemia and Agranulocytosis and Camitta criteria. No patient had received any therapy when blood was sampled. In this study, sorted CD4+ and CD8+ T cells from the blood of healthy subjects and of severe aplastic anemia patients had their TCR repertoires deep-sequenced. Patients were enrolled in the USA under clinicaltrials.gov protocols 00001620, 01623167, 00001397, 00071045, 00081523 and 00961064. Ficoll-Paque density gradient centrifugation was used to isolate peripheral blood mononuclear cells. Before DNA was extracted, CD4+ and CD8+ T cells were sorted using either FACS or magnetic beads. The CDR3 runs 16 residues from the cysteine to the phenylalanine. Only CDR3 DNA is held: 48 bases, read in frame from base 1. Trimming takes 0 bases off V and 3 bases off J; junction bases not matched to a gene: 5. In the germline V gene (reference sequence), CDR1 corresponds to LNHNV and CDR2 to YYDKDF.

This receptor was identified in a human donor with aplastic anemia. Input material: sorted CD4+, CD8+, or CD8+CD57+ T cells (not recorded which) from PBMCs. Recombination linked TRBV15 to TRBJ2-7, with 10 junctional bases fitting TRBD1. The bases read TGTGCCACCAGCAGAGATCTGGGGACAGGGGTCTACGAGCAGTACTTC. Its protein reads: CATSRDLGTGVYEQYF.